Listed below are T cell receptor beta chains from one sample, sequenced in a study of post-analysis software for immune sequencing data. TCRdb reanalysed the PCR reads using MiXCR and keeps one entry per CDR3 protein. Altogether around 710,000 distinct CDR3 sequences are present, roughly 46% being singletons, with the ten largest covering roughly 5%. The sequenced sample consisted of blood. The receptors were sampled from a girl aged 10 to 17 with multiple sclerosis. Both conserved end residues are part of each CDR3. D genes are given only for firm matches. Expanded clones get a size class; other rows say once, few or many, or leave the size out.

j_gene,d_gene,abundance,v_gene,CDR3nt,CDR3aa
TRBJ1-4,TRBD1,once,TRBV28,TGTGCCAGCAGCACACAGGGGATCGGTGAAAAACTGTTTTTT,CASSTQGIGEKLFF
TRBJ2-1,.,.,TRBV6-2/TRBV6-3,TGTGCCAGCACCCCGGGACTCCTCTACAATGAGCAGTTCTTC,CASTPGLLYNEQFF
TRBJ2-1,TRBD2,.,TRBV2,TGTGCCAGCTTGGGACTAGTCCAGAATGAGCAGTTCTTC,CASLGLVQNEQFF
TRBJ1-5,.,once,TRBV12-5,TGTGCTAGTGTCACTGAGGAGGGAGGAAGCAATCAGCCCCAGCATTTT,CASVTEEGGSNQPQHF
TRBJ2-1,TRBD2,.,TRBV7-2,TGTGCCAGCAGCTTGGCCAGCGGGACCCACAATGAGCAGTTCTTC,CASSLASGTHNEQFF
TRBJ2-5,.,.,TRBV27,TGTGCCAGCAGTTCCCACAGAGAAGAGACCCAGTACTTC,CASSSHREETQYF
TRBJ2-7,.,.,TRBV9,TGTGCCAGCAGCCCAGGACCGGACTCCTACGAGCAGTACTTC,CASSPGPDSYEQYF
TRBJ1-2,TRBD1,few,TRBV5-1,TGCGCCAGCAGCTGGACAGGGATCGGCTACACCTTC,CASSWTGIGYTF
TRBJ2-5,TRBD2,.,TRBV5-1,TGCGCCAGCAGCCAAACTAGCGGGAGACAAGAGGCCCAGTACTTC,CASSQTSGRQEAQYF
TRBJ2-1,.,few,TRBV5-1,TGCGCCAGCAGCCGGGGAGAGCGGCTCCCTCTCGGCGATGAGCAGTTCTTC,CASSRGERLPLGDEQFF
TRBJ2-5,.,.,TRBV12-3/TRBV12-4,TGTGCCAGCAGTCACCCGGTGGGGCAAGAGACCCAGTACTTC,CASSHPVGQETQYF
TRBJ1-1,TRBD1,few,TRBV10-3,TGTGCCATCAGCCTGACAGGGGATTACACTGAAGCTTTCTTT,CAISLTGDYTEAFF
TRBJ2-3,.,.,TRBV7-6,TGTGCCAGCAGCCCTCTAAAACCCCCGGATACGCAGTATTTT,CASSPLKPPDTQYF
TRBJ2-7,.,.,TRBV11-2,TGTGCCAGCAGCCAGGGTCAGATGTGCGAGCAGTACTTC,CASSQGQMCEQYF
TRBJ2-7,TRBD2,.,TRBV20-1,TGCAGTGCTAGCGATATGGGACTAGCGGGAGCAGAGCAGTACTTC,CSASDMGLAGAEQYF
TRBJ2-1,TRBD2,few,TRBV20-1,TGCAGTGCTATGATCGCCAGCGGGAGGGCAGAGAGGAATGAGCAGTTCTTC,CSAMIASGRAERNEQFF
TRBJ2-7,.,.,TRBV4-2,TGTGCCAGCAGCCAGGGCGGAACAGGGTATTGGACCCCCTACGAGCAGTACTTC,CASSQGGTGYWTPYEQYF
TRBJ1-2,.,.,TRBV20-1,TGCAGTGCGCCGGACGGAGCACCTAACTATGGCTACACCTTC,CSAPDGAPNYGYTF
TRBJ1-6,.,.,TRBV7-8,TGTGCCGGCAGCTTACCGGGTGACAATTCACCCCTCCACTTT,CAGSLPGDNSPLHF
TRBJ2-7,.,.,TRBV10-3,TGTGCCATCAGGAGAACCGGGACCCCCGAATCATACGAGCAGTACTTC,CAIRRTGTPESYEQYF
TRBJ2-5,TRBD2,.,TRBV24-1,TGTGCCACCAGTGACCCCAGACTAGCGGAAGAGACCCAGTACTTC,CATSDPRLAEETQYF
TRBJ2-5,.,few,TRBV7-2,TGTGCCAGCAGCCGATTAGCGCAACTAGGAGAGACCCAGTACTTC,CASSRLAQLGETQYF
TRBJ2-5,.,.,TRBV7-9,TGTGCCAGCAGCCCCACCGGGGGCAGAGAAGAGACCCAGTACTTC,CASSPTGGREETQYF
TRBJ2-3,.,once,TRBV10-1,TGCGCCAGCAGTTCGTCAGGTTTAGCGGAGACAGATACGCAGTATTTT,CASSSSGLAETDTQYF
TRBJ2-3,.,.,TRBV9,TGTGCCAGCAGCCGTCAGTGGGGGCGTACAGATACGCAGTATTTT,CASSRQWGRTDTQYF
TRBJ2-7,.,few,TRBV28,TGTGCCAGCAGCGTTGGGAGAACCGGGTACGAGCAGTACTTC,CASSVGRTGYEQYF
TRBJ2-5,.,many,TRBV20-1,TGCAGTGCTAGAAAAGGATACGGGGGAGAGACCCAGTACTTC,CSARKGYGGETQYF
TRBJ2-7,.,.,TRBV20-1,TGCAGTGCTAACAGGGTTCTCTACGAGCAGTACTTC,CSANRVLYEQYF
TRBJ1-5,TRBD1,many,TRBV12-3/TRBV12-4,TGTGCCAGCAGTTTGACAGGGGGTTCCAATCAGCCCCAGCATTTT,CASSLTGGSNQPQHF
TRBJ2-7,.,few,TRBV6-2/TRBV6-3,TGTGCCAGCGGAGAGGGCATTATTCCTCGCTACGAGCAGTACTTC,CASGEGIIPRYEQYF
TRBJ2-7,TRBD2,.,TRBV5-1,TGCGCCAGCAGCCCCGGGGGGGTCGGGGCTTCCTACGAGCAGTACTTC,CASSPGGVGASYEQYF
TRBJ2-5,TRBD2,.,TRBV27,TGTGCCAGCAGTCCCCCAGGGAGGGTCAGGAAGACCCAGTACTTC,CASSPPGRVRKTQYF
TRBJ2-7,TRBD2,few,TRBV27,TGTGCCAGCAGTTCTGAAGCGGGGGGGACCTACGAGCAGTACTTC,CASSSEAGGTYEQYF
TRBJ2-1,TRBD1,few,TRBV6-5,TGTGCCAGCAGAAGACAACAGGGGAATGAGCAGTTCTTC,CASRRQQGNEQFF
TRBJ2-7,.,.,TRBV4-2,TGTGCCAGCAACCCGAGACTAGGGTTGGACTACGAGCAGTACTTC,CASNPRLGLDYEQYF
TRBJ2-5,TRBD1,few,TRBV28,TGTGCCAGCAGATATGGGGGACAGGGGAAAGGGACCCAGTACTTC,CASRYGGQGKGTQYF
TRBJ2-5,.,few,TRBV5-1,TGCGCCAGCAGCACAGACAGTTCCCAAGAGACCCAGTACTTC,CASSTDSSQETQYF
TRBJ2-1,.,once,TRBV6-1,TGTGCCAGCGGCTTGAGTGCGTCTAGCTCCTACAATGAGCAGTTCTTC,CASGLSASSSYNEQFF
TRBJ2-6,TRBD2,many,TRBV29-1,TGCAGCGTTGGGGGACTAGCGGGTGACTCTGGGGCCAACGTCCTGACTTTC,CSVGGLAGDSGANVLTF
TRBJ1-6,.,.,TRBV5-6,TGTGCCAGCACCGCGGCGGGGGGCTCATGGGATTCACCCCTCCACTTT,CASTAAGGSWDSPLHF
TRBJ1-4,.,few,TRBV6-5,TGTGCCAGCAGTTACGGCGCAACTAATGAAAAACTGTTTTTT,CASSYGATNEKLFF
TRBJ2-5,.,.,TRBV11-2,TGTGCCAGCAGCTTAGTGGGTAACGGGAGCGGTAATGAGCAGTACTTC,CASSLVGNGSGNEQYF
TRBJ2-6,.,.,TRBV20-1,TGCAGTGCTAGCGGTAGGCCCTTCGGGGCCAACGTCCTGACTTTC,CSASGRPFGANVLTF
TRBJ2-1,TRBD2,few,TRBV5-1,TGCGCCAGCAGCATACTAGCGGGAGAAGCCAATGAGCAGTTCTTC,CASSILAGEANEQFF
TRBJ2-5,TRBD2,.,TRBV5-4,TGTGCCAGCAGCCTCGGTAGCGGGAGGGCCGACCAGACCCAGTACTTC,CASSLGSGRADQTQYF
TRBJ2-1,.,.,TRBV7-2,TGTGCCAGCAGGGGTAGGTGGGGACCGAGCAATGAGCAGTTCTTC,CASRGRWGPSNEQFF
TRBJ2-1,.,.,TRBV12-3/TRBV12-4,TGTGCCAGCAGCGACCAGCAGGGAAGAGATGAGCAGTTCTTC,CASSDQQGRDEQFF
TRBJ2-1,.,.,TRBV18,TGTGCCAGCTCACCACCGACCGGGACCAATGAGCAGTTCTTC,CASSPPTGTNEQFF
TRBJ2-1,.,few,TRBV29-1,TGCAGCGGTCAAGACGGGCGGGTAAATGAGCAGTTCTTC,CSGQDGRVNEQFF
TRBJ2-1,TRBD2,.,TRBV20-1,TGCAGTGCTAGAGACTCAGCGGGAGGGTCCTACAATGAGCAGTTCTTC,CSARDSAGGSYNEQFF
TRBJ2-7,.,.,TRBV7-9,TGTGCCAGCAGCTTAGCGCTTTCGCGGGGGCTCTCCTACGAGCAGTACTTC,CASSLALSRGLSYEQYF
TRBJ2-7,.,.,TRBV5-6,TGTGCCGGCAGCTTTGGCGGGATGTACGAGCAGTACTTC,CAGSFGGMYEQYF
TRBJ2-3,.,few,TRBV20-1,TGCAGTGCTAGAGATATTACGGGAGCAGATACGCAGTATTTT,CSARDITGADTQYF
TRBJ2-2,.,.,TRBV29-1,TGCAGCGTTGAAGCCGGAACAGGGACCGGGGAGCTGTTTTTT,CSVEAGTGTGELFF
TRBJ2-7,TRBD2,few,TRBV12-3/TRBV12-4,TGTGCCAGCAGTTCCCTCATAGCGGGGCCCTCCTACGAGCAGTACTTC,CASSSLIAGPSYEQYF
TRBJ2-7,TRBD2,.,TRBV4-3,TGCGCCAGCAGCCAAGAGAAGGGACTAGCGGGCCCGTCCTACGAGCAGTACTTC,CASSQEKGLAGPSYEQYF
TRBJ1-2,TRBD1,.,TRBV12-3/TRBV12-4,TGTGCCAGCAGTCACCTGTGGGGACAGGGGAACTATGGCTACACCTTC,CASSHLWGQGNYGYTF
TRBJ2-7,.,.,TRBV11-2,TGTGCCAGCAGCTTAAACCCTACAGGGGGGGGCGAGCAGTACTTC,CASSLNPTGGGEQYF
TRBJ2-7,.,.,TRBV4-3,TGCGCCAGCAGCCAAGGGGGCGGCGGTTCATACGAGCAGTACTTC,CASSQGGGGSYEQYF